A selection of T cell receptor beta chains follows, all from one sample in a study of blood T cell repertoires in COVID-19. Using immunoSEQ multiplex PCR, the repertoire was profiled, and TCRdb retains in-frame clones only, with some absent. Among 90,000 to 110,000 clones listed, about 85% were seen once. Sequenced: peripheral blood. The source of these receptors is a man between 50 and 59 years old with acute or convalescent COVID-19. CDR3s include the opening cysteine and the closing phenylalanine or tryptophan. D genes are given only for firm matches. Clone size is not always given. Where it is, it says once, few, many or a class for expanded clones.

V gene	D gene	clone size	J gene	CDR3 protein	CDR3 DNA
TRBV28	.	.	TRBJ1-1	CASSLWDRNTEAFF	TGTGCCAGCAGTTTATGGGACAGGAACACTGAAGCTTTCTTT
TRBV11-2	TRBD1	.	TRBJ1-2	CASSLTSGTGIANYGYTF	TGTGCCAGCAGCTTAACATCCGGGACAGGAATAGCTAACTATGGCTACACCTTC
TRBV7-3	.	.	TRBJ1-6	CASSLIGDSPLHF	TGTGCCAGCAGCTTAATCGGGGATTCACCCCTCCACTTT
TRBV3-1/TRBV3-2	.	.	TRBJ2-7	CASSHRRMNLGAEFYF	TGTGCCAGCAGCCACAGAAGAATGAACCTAGGGGCGGAATTTTACTTC
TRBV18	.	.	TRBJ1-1	CASSPGLQVGTEAFF	TGTGCCAGCTCACCAGGGCTCCAAGTGGGCACTGAAGCTTTCTTT
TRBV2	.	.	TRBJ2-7	CASSEDQGSSEQYF	TGTGCCAGCAGTGAAGATCAGGGAAGCTCCGAGCAGTACTTC
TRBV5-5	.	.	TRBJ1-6	CASSLTATAPLHF	TGTGCCAGCAGCTTGACCGCTACGGCACCCCTCCACTTT
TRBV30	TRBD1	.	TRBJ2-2	CAGRAGGAGELFF	TGTGCTGGACGGGCAGGGGGTGCCGGGGAGCTGTTTTTT
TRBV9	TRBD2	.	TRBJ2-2	CASSARTSGSSGELFF	TGTGCCAGCAGCGCCAGGACTAGCGGGAGTTCCGGGGAGCTGTTTTTT
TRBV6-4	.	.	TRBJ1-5	CASAAQGNQPQHF	TGTGCCAGCGCCGCACAGGGAAATCAGCCCCAGCATTTT
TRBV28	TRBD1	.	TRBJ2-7	CASSSPGQGGYEQYF	TGTGCCAGCAGCTCCCCGGGACAGGGAGGCTACGAGCAGTACTTC
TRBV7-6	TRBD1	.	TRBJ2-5	CASSLTGGWETQYF	TGTGCCAGCAGCTTGACAGGGGGCTGGGAGACCCAGTACTTC
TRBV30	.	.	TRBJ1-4	CAWSVRGEKLFF	TGTGCCTGGAGTGTACGAGGGGAAAAACTGTTTTTT
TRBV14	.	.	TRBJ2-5	CASSQERTRGETQYF	TGTGCCAGCAGCCAAGAGCGAACCAGGGGAGAGACCCAGTACTTC
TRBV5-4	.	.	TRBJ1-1	CASSLLPRNTEAFF	TGTGCCAGCAGCTTGCTTCCCAGGAACACTGAAGCTTTCTTT
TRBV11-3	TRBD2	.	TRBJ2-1	CASSRLAGGQGNEQFF	TGTGCCAGCAGCCGACTAGCGGGAGGTCAGGGCAATGAGCAGTTCTTC
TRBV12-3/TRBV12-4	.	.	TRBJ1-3	CASTRGSGNTIYF	TGTGCCTCTACACGGGGATCTGGAAACACCATATATTTT
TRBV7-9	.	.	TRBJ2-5	CASSFGSGQETQYF	TGTGCCAGCAGCTTTGGTAGCGGACAAGAGACCCAGTACTTC
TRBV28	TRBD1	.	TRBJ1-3	CASSSSPGTGAGNTIYF	TGTGCCAGCAGTTCCAGCCCCGGGACAGGGGCTGGAAACACCATATATTTT
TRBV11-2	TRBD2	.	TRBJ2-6	CASSLGSGTFSGANVLTF	TGTGCCAGCAGCTTAGGTAGCGGGACATTCTCTGGGGCCAACGTCCTGACTTTC
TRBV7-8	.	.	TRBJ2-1	CASSFHTIYNEQFF	TGTGCCAGCAGCTTCCATACTATTTACAATGAGCAGTTCTTC
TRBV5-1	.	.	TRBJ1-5	CASSLKTGGQPQHF	TGCGCCAGCAGCTTGAAGACCGGCGGTCAGCCCCAGCATTTT
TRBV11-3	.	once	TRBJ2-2	CASSSTTAPTGELFF	TGTGCCAGCAGCTCTACGACAGCCCCCACCGGGGAGCTGTTTTTT
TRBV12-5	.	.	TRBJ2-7	CASGYGEQYF	TGTGCTAGTGGTTACGGAGAACAGTACTTC
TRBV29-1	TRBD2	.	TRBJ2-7	CSVLKLAGLAYEQYF	TGCAGCGTTCTAAAACTAGCGGGACTAGCCTACGAGCAGTACTTC
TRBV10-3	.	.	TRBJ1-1	CAISGKGQLNTEAFF	TGTGCCATCAGTGGAAAAGGACAGTTGAACACTGAAGCTTTCTTT
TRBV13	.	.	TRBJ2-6	CASSLGLSGANVLTF	TGTGCCAGCAGCCTGGGCCTTTCTGGGGCCAACGTCCTGACTTTC
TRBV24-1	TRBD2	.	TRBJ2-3	CATSRGGSHTQYF	TGTGCCACCAGCCGGGGGGGTAGTCATACGCAGTATTTT
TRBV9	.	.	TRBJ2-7	CASSVGSRDKTYEQYF	TGTGCCAGCAGCGTAGGTAGTCGGGACAAAACCTACGAGCAGTACTTC
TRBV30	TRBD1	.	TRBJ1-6	CAWSGTANSPLHF	TGTGCCTGGAGCGGGACAGCAAATTCACCCCTCCACTTT
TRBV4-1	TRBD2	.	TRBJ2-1	CASSQRGSTNNEQFF	TGCGCCAGCAGCCAACGCGGGAGCACTAACAATGAGCAGTTCTTC
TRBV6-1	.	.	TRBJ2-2	CASSELMWGEPGELFF	TGTGCCAGCAGTGAATTGATGTGGGGCGAGCCCGGGGAGCTGTTTTTT
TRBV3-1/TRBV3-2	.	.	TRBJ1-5	CASSQGGLGPQHF	TGTGCCAGCAGCCAAGGAGGCCTGGGGCCCCAGCATTTT
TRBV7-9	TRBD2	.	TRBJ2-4	CASSLASGTWNIQYF	TGTGCCAGCAGCTTAGCCAGCGGGACCTGGAACATTCAGTACTTC
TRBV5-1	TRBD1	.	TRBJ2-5	CASSLLGTGRETQYF	TGCGCCAGCAGCTTGCTCGGGACAGGGCGAGAGACCCAGTACTTC
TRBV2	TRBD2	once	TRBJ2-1	CASMGTSGGYEQFF	TGTGCCAGCATGGGGACTAGCGGGGGCTATGAGCAGTTCTTC
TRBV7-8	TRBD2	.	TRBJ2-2	CASSLRVGGRDTGELFF	TGTGCCAGCAGCTTACGGGTAGGCGGGAGAGACACCGGGGAGCTGTTTTTT
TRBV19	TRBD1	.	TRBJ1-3	CASSTDRALTGNTIYF	TGTGCCAGTAGTACAGACAGGGCCCTCACTGGAAACACCATATATTTT
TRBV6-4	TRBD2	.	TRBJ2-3	CASSESRGVDTQYF	TGTGCCAGCAGTGAGTCGCGGGGGGTAGATACGCAGTATTTT
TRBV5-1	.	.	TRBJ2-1	CASSQDSSSYNEQFF	TGCGCCAGCAGCCAGGACAGTTCTTCCTACAATGAGCAGTTCTTC
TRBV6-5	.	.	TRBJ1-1	CATSTSRGDAFF	TGTGCCACCTCCACCAGCAGGGGTGACGCTTTCTTT
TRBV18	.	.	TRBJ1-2	CASSPPSGSYGYTF	TGTGCCAGCTCACCACCGTCGGGGAGCTATGGCTACACCTTC
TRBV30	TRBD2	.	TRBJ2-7	CAYSGGGEQYF	TGTGCCTATAGCGGGGGGGGCGAGCAGTACTTC
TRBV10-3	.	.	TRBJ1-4	CAISESGAGATNEKLFF	TGTGCCATCAGTGAGTCGGGGGCAGGGGCAACTAATGAAAAACTGTTTTTT
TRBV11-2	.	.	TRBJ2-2	CASSFSNTGELFF	TGTGCCAGCAGCTTTTCTAACACCGGGGAGCTGTTTTTT
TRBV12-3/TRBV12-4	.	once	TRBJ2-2	CASKETATGELFF	TGTGCCAGCAAAGAGACAGCTACCGGGGAGCTGTTTTTT
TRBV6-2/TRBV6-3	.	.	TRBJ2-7	CASSYNLGLNRPYEQYF	TGTGCCAGCAGTTATAATTTAGGTTTGAACAGACCCTACGAGCAGTACTTC
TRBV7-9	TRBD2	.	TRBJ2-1	CASSATSGGYNEQFF	TGTGCCAGCAGCGCAACTAGCGGGGGGTACAATGAGCAGTTCTTC
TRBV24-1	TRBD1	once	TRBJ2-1	CATELGTGGFEQFF	TGTGCCACTGAGTTAGGGACAGGGGGCTTTGAGCAGTTCTTC
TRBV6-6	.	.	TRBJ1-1	CASSWRQENTEAFF	TGTGCCAGCAGTTGGAGACAGGAAAACACTGAAGCTTTCTTT
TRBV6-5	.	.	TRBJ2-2	CASSYVLRSGELFF	TGTGCCAGCAGTTATGTCCTCCGGAGCGGGGAGCTGTTTTTT
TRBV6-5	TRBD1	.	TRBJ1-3	CASRPTGGSGNTIYF	TGTGCCAGCAGGCCGACAGGGGGCTCTGGAAACACCATATATTTT
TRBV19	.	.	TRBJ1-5	CASSITGTQPQHF	TGTGCCAGTAGTATCACAGGGACTCAGCCCCAGCATTTT